This is a list of T cell receptor beta chains from one sample in a study of neurological immune-mediated disorders. MiXCR, run by TCRdb on the 5' RACE reads, gives a single entry per CDR3 protein. The sample has around 38,000 distinct CDR3 sequences, roughly 15% seen once; the top ten hold approximately 4%. The sample was CD4+ T cells from blood. The origin of the receptors is a woman in her fifties or sixties with HTLV-1-associated myelopathy (HAM/TSP). CDR3s leave out the opening cysteine and the closing phenylalanine or tryptophan.

CDR3 length	J gene	V gene	CDR3 protein
11	TRBJ1-2	TRBV5-1	ASSLKWTDGYT
11	TRBJ1-1	TRBV7-9	ASSLNPPRQAF
12	TRBJ1-2	TRBV28	ASSSLPGLGSYT
12	TRBJ2-3	TRBV20-1	SARSGGAFDTQY
13	TRBJ1-1	TRBV5-1	ASSQLQGLNTEAF
15	TRBJ2-2	TRBV5-6	ASSLSHRPYNTGELF
13	TRBJ2-5	TRBV5-1	ASSFSFTGGETQY
11	TRBJ1-1	TRBV5-1	ASSFGEFTEAF
16	TRBJ1-4	TRBV5-1	ASSRTGGGGATNEKLF
11	TRBJ2-1	TRBV24-1	ATSAGGHNEQF
11	TRBJ1-1	TRBV5-1	ASKRTANTEAF
13	TRBJ2-2	TRBV5-1	ASSLDRASAGELF
15	TRBJ2-3	TRBV7-2	ASSLQVAGGSTDTQY
11	TRBJ1-5	TRBV6-2/TRBV6-3	ASRSSSNQPQH
12	TRBJ1-4	TRBV7-9	ASSLNGQGEKLF
10	TRBJ2-1	TRBV5-1	ASSLIRNEKF
12	TRBJ2-3	TRBV28	ASSHAPFTDTQY
13	TRBJ2-3	TRBV5-1	ASSLSGGSTDTQY
14	TRBJ2-1	TRBV5-1	ASSLARGGRYNEQF
14	TRBJ1-4	TRBV5-1	ASSPGTAPTNEKLF
11	TRBJ2-2	TRBV11-2	ASSRGNTGELF
12	TRBJ2-1	TRBV20-1	SASGPGADNEQF
14	TRBJ1-6	TRBV7-8	ASSFSYGGRNSPLH
15	TRBJ2-3	TRBV21-1	ASSKGEGGASTDTQY
14	TRBJ2-3	TRBV5-1	ASSFSGTPSTDTQY
14	TRBJ2-7	TRBV5-4	ASSLAETGASYEQY
12	TRBJ1-5	TRBV11-2	ASSFHRGYQPQH